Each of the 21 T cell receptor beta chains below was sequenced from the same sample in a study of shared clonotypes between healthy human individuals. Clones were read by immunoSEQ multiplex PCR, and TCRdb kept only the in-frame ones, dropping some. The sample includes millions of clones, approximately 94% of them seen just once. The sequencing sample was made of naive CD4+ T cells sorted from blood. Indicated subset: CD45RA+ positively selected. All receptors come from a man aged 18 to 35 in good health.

The CDR3 bases are TGTGCCAGCAGCCCACTACAGGGGGCCGGCTATGGCTACACCTTC. Translation gives CASSPLQGAGYGYTF. The rearrangement joins TRBV14 to TRBJ1-2; 9 bases match TRBD1. Germline trimming cut 4 bases from V and 4 bases from J; bases unmatched to any gene: 7. Germline loops: CDR1 SGHDN, CDR2 FVKESK. The CDR3 length is 15 residues.

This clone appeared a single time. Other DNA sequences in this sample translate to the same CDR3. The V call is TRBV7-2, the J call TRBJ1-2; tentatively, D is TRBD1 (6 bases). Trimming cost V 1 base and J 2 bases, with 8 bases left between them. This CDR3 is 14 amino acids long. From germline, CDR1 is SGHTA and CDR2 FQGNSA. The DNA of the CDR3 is TGTGCCAGCAGCTTAGGTACAGGGAACTATGGCTACACCTTC. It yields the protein CASSLGTGNYGYTF. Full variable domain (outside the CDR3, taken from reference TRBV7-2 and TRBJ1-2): GAGVSQSPSNKVTEKGKDVELRCDPISGHTALYWYRQSLGQGLEFLIYFQGNSAPDKSGLPSDRFSAERTGGSVSTLTIQRTQQEDSAVYLCASSLGTGNYGYTFGSGTRLTVV.

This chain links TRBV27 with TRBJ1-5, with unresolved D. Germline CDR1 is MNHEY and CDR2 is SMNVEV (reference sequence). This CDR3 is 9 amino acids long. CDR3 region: CAGNQPQHF. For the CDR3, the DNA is TGTGCTGGGAATCAGCCCCAGCATTTT.

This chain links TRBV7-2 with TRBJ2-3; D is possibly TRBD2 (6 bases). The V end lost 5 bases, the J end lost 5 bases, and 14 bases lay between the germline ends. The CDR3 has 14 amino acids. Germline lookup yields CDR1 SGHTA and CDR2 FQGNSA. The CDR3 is CASSPARTKDTQYF. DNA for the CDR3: TGTGCCAGCAGCCCCGCCCGGACTAAAGATACGCAGTATTTT.

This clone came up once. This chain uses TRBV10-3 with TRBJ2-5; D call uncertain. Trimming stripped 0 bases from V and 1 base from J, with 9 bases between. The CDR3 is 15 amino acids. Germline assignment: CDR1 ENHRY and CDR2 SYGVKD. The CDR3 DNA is TGTGCCATCAGTGAGTCAGTCAGGTTCCAAGAGACCCAGTACTTC. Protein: CAISESVRFQETQYF.

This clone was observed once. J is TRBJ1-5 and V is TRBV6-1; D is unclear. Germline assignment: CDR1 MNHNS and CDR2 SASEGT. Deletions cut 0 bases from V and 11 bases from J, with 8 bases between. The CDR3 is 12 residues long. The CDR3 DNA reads TGTGCCAGCAGTGAAGCGCAGAGTACCCAGCATTTT. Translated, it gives CASSEAQSTQHF.

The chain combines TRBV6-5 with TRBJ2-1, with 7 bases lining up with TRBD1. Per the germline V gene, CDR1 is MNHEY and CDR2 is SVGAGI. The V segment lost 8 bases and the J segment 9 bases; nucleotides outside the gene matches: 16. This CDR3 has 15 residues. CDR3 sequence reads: CASGWYTGARGEQFF. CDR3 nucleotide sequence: TGTGCCAGCGGATGGTATACAGGGGCCAGGGGTGAGCAGTTCTTC.

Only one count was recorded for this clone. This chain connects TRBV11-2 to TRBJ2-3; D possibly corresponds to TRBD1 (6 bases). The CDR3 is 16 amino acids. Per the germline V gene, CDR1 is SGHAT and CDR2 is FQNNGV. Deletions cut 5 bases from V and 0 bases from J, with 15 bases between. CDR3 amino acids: CASSQTGTTSTDTQYF. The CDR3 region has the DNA TGTGCCAGCAGCCAAACCGGGACAACTAGCACAGATACGCAGTATTTT.

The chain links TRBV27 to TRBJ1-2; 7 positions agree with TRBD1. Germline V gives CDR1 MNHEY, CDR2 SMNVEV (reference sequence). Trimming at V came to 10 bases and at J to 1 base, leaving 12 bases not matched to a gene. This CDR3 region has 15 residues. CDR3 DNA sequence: TGTGCCACATCTGCAGGGGGAAGTGGTAACTATGGCTACACCTTC. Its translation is CATSAGGSGNYGYTF.

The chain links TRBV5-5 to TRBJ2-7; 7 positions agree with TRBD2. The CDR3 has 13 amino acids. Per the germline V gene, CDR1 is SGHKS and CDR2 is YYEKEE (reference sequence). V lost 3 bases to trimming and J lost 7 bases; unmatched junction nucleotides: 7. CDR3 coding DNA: TGTGCCAGCAGCTCAGGGACTACCTGGGAGCAGTACTTC. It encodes CASSSGTTWEQYF.

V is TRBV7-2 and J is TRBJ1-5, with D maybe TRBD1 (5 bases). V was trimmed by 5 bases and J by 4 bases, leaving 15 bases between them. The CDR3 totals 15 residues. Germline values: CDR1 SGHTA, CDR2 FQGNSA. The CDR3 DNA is TGTGCCAGCAGCATGAGTCGGGACCGTAATCAGCCCCAGCATTTT. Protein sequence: CASSMSRDRNQPQHF.

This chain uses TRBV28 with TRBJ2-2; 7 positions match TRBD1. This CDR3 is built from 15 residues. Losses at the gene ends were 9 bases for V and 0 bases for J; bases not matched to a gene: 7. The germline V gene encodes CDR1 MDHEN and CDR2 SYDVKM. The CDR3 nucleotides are TGTGCCAGTATCACAGGGGACGCGAACACCGGGGAGCTGTTTTTT. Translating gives CASITGDANTGELFF. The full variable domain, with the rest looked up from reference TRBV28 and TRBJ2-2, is DVKVTQSSRYLVKRTGEKVFLECVQDMDHENMFWYRQDPGLGLRLIYFSYDVKMKEKGDIPEGYSVSREKKERFSLILESASTNQTSMYLCASITGDANTGELFFGEGSRLTVL.

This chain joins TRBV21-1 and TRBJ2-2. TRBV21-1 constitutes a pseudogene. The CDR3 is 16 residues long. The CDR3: CASSIPPGAPAGELFF. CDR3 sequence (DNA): TGTGCCAGCAGCATTCCCCCGGGGGCGCCAGCCGGGGAGCTGTTTTTT.

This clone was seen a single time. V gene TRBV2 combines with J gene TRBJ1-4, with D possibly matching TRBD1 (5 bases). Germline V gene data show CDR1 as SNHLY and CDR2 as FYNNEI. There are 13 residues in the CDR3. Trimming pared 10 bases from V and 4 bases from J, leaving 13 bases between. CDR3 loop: CATHKGVNEKLFF. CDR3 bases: TGTGCCACACATAAAGGGGTTAATGAAAAACTGTTTTTT.

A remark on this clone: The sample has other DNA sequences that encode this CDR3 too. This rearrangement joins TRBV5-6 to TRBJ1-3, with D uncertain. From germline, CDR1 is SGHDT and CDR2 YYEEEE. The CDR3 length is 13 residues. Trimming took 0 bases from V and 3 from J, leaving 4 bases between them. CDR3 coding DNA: TGTGCCAGCAGCTTGGCAGGTGGAAACACCATATATTTT. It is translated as CASSLAGGNTIYF. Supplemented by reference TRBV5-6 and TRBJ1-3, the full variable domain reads DAGVTQSPTHLIKTRGQQVTLRCSPKSGHDTVSWYQQALGQGPQFIFQYYEEEERQRGNFPDRFSGHQFPNYSSELNVNALLLGDSALYLCASSLAGGNTIYFGEGSWLTVV.

CDR3 nucleotide sequence: TGTGCCAGTAGTATCAGCGACAGACTTTATAGCAATCAGCCCCAGCATTTT. Translation: CASSISDRLYSNQPQHF. V and J are TRBV19 and TRBJ1-5; a weak D match, TRBD1 (5 bases). Germline V gives CDR1 LNHDA, CDR2 SQIVND (reference sequence). The ends were cut back, 3 bases at V and 0 bases at J, with 15 bases in the middle. This CDR3 has 17 amino acids.

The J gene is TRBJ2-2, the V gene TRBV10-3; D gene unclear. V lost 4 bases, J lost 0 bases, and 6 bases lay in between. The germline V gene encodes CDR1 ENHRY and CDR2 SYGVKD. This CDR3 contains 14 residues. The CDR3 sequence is CAISGSANTGELFF. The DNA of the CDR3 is TGTGCCATCAGTGGGTCCGCGAACACCGGGGAGCTGTTTTTT.

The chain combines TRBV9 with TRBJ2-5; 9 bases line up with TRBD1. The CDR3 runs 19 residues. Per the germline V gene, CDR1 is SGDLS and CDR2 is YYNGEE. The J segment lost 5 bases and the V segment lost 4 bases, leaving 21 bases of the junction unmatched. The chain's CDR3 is CASSPGTGLNVKVAETQYF. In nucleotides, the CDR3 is TGTGCCAGCAGCCCCGGGACAGGGCTAAATGTTAAAGTTGCGGAGACCCAGTACTTC.

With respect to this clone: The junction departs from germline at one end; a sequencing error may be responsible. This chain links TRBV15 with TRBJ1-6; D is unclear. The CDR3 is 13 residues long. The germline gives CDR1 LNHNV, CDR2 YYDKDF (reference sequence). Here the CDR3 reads CATSRDLSEVRYF. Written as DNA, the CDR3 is TGTGCCACCAGCAGAGATCTCTCGGAGGTTAGGTACTTT.

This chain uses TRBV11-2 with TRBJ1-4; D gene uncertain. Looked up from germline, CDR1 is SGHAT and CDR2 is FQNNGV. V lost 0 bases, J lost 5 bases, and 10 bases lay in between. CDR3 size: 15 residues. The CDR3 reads CASSLDPGRNEKLFF. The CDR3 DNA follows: TGTGCCAGCAGCTTAGATCCCGGTCGAAATGAAAAACTGTTTTTT.

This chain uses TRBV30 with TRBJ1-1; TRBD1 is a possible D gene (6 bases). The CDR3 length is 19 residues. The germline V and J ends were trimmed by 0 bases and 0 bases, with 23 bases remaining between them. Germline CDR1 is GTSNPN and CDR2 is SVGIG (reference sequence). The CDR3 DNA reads TGTGCCTGGAGTGTGCTACGGACAGCCAAGCCGGATATGAACACTGAAGCTTTCTTT. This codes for CAWSVLRTAKPDMNTEAFF. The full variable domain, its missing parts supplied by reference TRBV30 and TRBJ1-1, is SQTIHQWPATLVQPVGSPLSLECTVEGTSNPNLYWYRQAAGRGLQLLFYSVGIGQISSEVPQNLSASRPQDRQFILSSKKLLLSDSGFYLCAWSVLRTAKPDMNTEAFFGQGTRLTVV.